This entry lists 5 T cell receptor beta chains sequenced from one sample in a study of blood T cell repertoires in COVID-19 (dated by TCRdb to the early 2020s). The library was generated by the immunoSEQ multiplex PCR assay. The table was pulled from immuneACCESS by TCRdb, which kept in-frame rearrangements only. Such tables lose some clones; where checked, under half of the loss comes from unresolved V genes, and the rest has no known cause. For this sample there are tens of thousands of clones; roughly 80% appear just once. The top ten clonotypes cover about a tenth of the sample. Material for sequencing was peripheral blood. Receptor source: a woman aged 70-85 years with acute or convalescent COVID-19.

This chain links TRBV7-9 with TRBJ1-2, with D maybe TRBD1 (5 bases). Germline V gene sequence: CDR1 SEHNR, CDR2 FQNEAQ (reference sequence). V lost 6 bases and J 4 bases, leaving 15 bases between the germline ends. The CDR3 length is 14 residues. The CDR3 sequence is CASSHGGESYGYTF. In nucleotides, the CDR3 is TGTGCCAGCAGTCACGGAGGGGAGAGCTATGGCTACACCTTC.

The rearrangement uses TRBV28 and TRBJ1-1, with unresolved D. The CDR3 length is 14 residues. V was cut by 5 bases and J by 3 bases, with 13 bases left in between. Germline V gene lookup returns CDR1 MDHEN and CDR2 SYDVKM. DNA for the CDR3: TGTGCCAGCAGTCCCAGCCCTAGGCACACTGAAGCTTTCTTT. It translates to CASSPSPRHTEAFF.

This clone was counted once. V is TRBV18 and J is TRBJ2-2, with 8 bases fitting TRBD1. V was pared by 4 bases and J by 6 bases, with 7 bases of the junction left unmatched. Germline CDR1 reads KGHSH; CDR2 reads LQKENI. There are 15 residues in the CDR3. Here the CDR3 DNA reads TGTGCCAGCTCACTGAAGACAGGGGCGTCCGGGGAGCTGTTTTTT. Translation gives CASSLKTGASGELFF.

The chain combines TRBV11-2 with TRBJ1-4, with 9 bases aligning to TRBD1. V trimming: 3 bases; J trimming: 7 bases; junction bases outside the gene matches: 9. Germline CDR1 is SGHAT and CDR2 is FQNNGV. This CDR3 has 16 amino acids. The CDR3 region is CASSFRLGQGGEKLFF. The CDR3 nucleotides are TGTGCCAGCAGCTTCCGATTGGGACAGGGAGGTGAAAAACTGTTTTTT.

The chain employs TRBV6-5 and TRBJ2-1; a weak D match, TRBD2 (6 bases). From germline, CDR1 is MNHEY and CDR2 SVGAGI. The CDR3 runs to 14 residues. V dropped 1 base and J dropped 5 bases, with 9 bases sitting between them. The CDR3 coding sequence is TGTGCCAGCAGTTACTTGCGGAGGGACAATGAGCAGTTCTTC. It translates to CASSYLRRDNEQFF.